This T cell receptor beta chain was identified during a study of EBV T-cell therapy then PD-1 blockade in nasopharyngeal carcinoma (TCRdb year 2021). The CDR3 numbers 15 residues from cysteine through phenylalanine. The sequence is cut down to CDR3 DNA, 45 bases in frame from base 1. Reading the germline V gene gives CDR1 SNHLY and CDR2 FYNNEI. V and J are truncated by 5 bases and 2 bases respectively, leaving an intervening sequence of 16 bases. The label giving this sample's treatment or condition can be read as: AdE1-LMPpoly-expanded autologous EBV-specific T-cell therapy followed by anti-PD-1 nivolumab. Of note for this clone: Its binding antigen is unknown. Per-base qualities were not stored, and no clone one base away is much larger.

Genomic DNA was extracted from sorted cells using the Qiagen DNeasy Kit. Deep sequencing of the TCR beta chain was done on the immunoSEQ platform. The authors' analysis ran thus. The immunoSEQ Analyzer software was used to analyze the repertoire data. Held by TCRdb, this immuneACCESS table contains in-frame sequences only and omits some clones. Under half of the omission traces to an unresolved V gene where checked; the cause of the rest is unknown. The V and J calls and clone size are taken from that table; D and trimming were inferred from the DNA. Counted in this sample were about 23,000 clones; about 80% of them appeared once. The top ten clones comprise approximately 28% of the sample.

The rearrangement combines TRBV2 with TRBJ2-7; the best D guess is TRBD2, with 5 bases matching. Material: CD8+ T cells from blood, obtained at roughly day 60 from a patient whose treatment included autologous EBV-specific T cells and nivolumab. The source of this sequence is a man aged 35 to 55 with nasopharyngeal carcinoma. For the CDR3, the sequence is CASSFTRGSPYEQYF. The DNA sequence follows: TGTGCCAGCAGTTTTACGAGAGGGAGCCCCTACGAGCAGTACTTC.